This TCR beta chain emerged from a study of OX40 agonist ivuxolimab in advanced cancers. Study details: Enrolled patients in dose escalation had cancers that were hepatocellular carcinoma, melanoma, renal cell or head and neck cancer. Points from the study as a whole: Dosing at 0.1 to 3.0 mg/kg was accompanied by clonal expansion of CD4+ and CD8+ blood T cells by week 6. Antigen specificity of clonally expanded peripheral T cells was not established.

Sequencing was performed with immunoSEQ multiplex PCR; in TCRdb, only in-frame clones are kept and a portion is missing. Altogether about 55,000 clones are present, roughly 90% being singletons, with the ten largest covering more than 6.5%. Exclusion applied to patients with autoimmune disease history or systemic immunosuppression. As concerns this clone: The antigen is unknown.

Trimming removed 2 bases at V and 0 bases at J, with 10 bases between. CDR1 and CDR2 (germline): MDHEN, SYDVKM. The CDR3 covers 15 residues. The chain employs TRBV28 and TRBJ1-1, with D possibly being TRBD1 (5 bases). Sequencing used CD4+ or CD8+ T cells sorted from blood, obtained in a trial of the OX40 agonist ivuxolimab. The clonotype comes from an adult with an advanced solid tumor such as melanoma, head and neck, liver or kidney cancer. Here the CDR3 reads CASSLTGRMNTEAFF. The CDR3 nucleotides are TGTGCCAGCAGTTTAACGGGACGGATGAACACTGAAGCTTTCTTT.